These T cell receptor beta chains were read from a single sample in a study of cytomegalovirus exposure and HLA in healthy donors. Using immunoSEQ multiplex PCR, the repertoire was profiled, and TCRdb retains in-frame clones only, with some absent. The sample consists of roughly 120,000 clones, 60% to 85% of them appearing once. The sample was PBMCs. The receptors derive from a man in his fifties in good health and CMV-seropositive. Each CDR3 is given with its conserved first and last residue.

TRBV5-1,CASRSGQGSNEQYF
TRBV2,CASRATFAYEQYF
TRBV4-2,CASSQDRARGNSPPHF
TRBV6-6,CASGLVPGSYNSPLHF
TRBV6-1,CASSETGGNQPQHF
TRBV10-3,CAISPGLAGAQGGQYF
TRBV15,CATRNPGRAEETQYF
TRBV7-2,CASTTGGAGSGANVLTF
TRBV5-4,CASSSWTGAGTGELFF
TRBV4-2,CASSPGGRGRNYGYTF
TRBV6-6,CASRADIGDTQYF
TRBV7-2,CASSSRVLIADTQYF
TRBV2,CASTLRGNYGYTF
TRBV11-3,CASRPGLATGELFF
TRBV19,CASRPGQGAAGANVLTF
TRBV2,CASRGQVGRNSISAFF
TRBV7-9,CASSLGLAGGGTDTQYF
TRBV27,CASSLKGVGIGTDTQYF
TRBV4-3,CASSQRKGQGNTGELFF